The 5 T cell receptor beta chains in this list originate from one sample, sequenced in a study of T cells in Graves' hyperthyroidism and ophthalmopathy (dated by TCRdb to about 2019). To prepare the library, multiplex PCR was applied. This sample was sequenced with an Illumina HiSeq 2000. Amplification of TCR beta CDR3 regions was carried out from RNA transcripts. For the first round of RT-PCR on the TCR CDR3, the HTBI primer set was used together with the Qiagen OneStep RT-PCR kit. Starting from the raw public reads, TCRdb applied fastp trimming at Q25, assembled clones with MiXCR and retained in-frame beta chains. Each record represents a unique CDR3 protein, reported with the most common genes and DNA among its rows. The sample records 500,000 to 800,000 distinct CDR3 sequences, over 40% of which are singletons. Less than 9% of the sample belongs to the ten largest clones. The sequenced sample was peripheral blood or thyroid tissue (not recorded which). These TCRs come from an adult man with Graves' disease, either hyperthyroidism or ophthalmopathy (not recorded which).

This clonotype was observed a few times. The chain carries TRBV12-3 or TRBV12-4 and TRBJ2-5; the D is unclear. This CDR3 comprises 13 residues. Trimming took off 5 bases at V and 3 bases at J, with 10 bases between the two ends. CDR3 coding DNA: TGTGCCAGCAGTCACGTCCCTAAAGAGACCCAGTACTTC. Translation: CASSHVPKETQYF.

In its sample, this clonotype was seen once. The chain links TRBV7-2 to TRBJ1-4, with unresolved D. CDR3 length: 10 residues. Germline loops: CDR1 SGHTA, CDR2 FQGNSA. The germline V and J ends were trimmed by 7 bases and 14 bases, with 11 bases remaining between them. This CDR3 is CASTLGGLFF. The CDR3 DNA is TGTGCCAGCACTCTAGGAGGGCTGTTTTTT.

This clonotype was found once. One base away lies a much larger clone, so this may be a sequencing read error. This chain joins TRBV7-4 and TRBJ2-5; 9 bases are shared with TRBD1. CDR1 is SGHVT and CDR2 is SQSDAQ in the germline V gene. The CDR3 consists of 15 residues. The CDR3 sequence is CASSSIQGAREAQYF. The CDR3 DNA is TGTGCCAGCAGCTCGATACAGGGGGCGCGAGAGGCCCAGTACTTC.

This clonotype turned up a few times. The V gene is TRBV2, the J gene TRBJ1-1; TRBD1 matches at 9 bases. With 5 bases clipped from V and 2 bases from J, the junction kept 6 bases outside the gene matches. CDR1 is SNHLY and CDR2 is FYNNEI in the germline V gene. The CDR3 loop spans 15 amino acids. The CDR3 sequence is CASSYRTGANTEAFF. The CDR3 DNA reads TGTGCCAGCAGTTATAGGACAGGGGCTAACACTGAAGCTTTCTTT.

The rearrangement joins TRBV15 to TRBJ2-5; 7 bases map to TRBD2. V was clipped by 1 base and J by 5 bases; unmatched bases: 1. The CDR3 extends over 13 amino acids. In germline, CDR1 is LNHNV, CDR2 YYDKDF (reference sequence). The CDR3 DNA reads TGTGCCACCAGCAGAGGGGAGGGGGAGACCCAGTACTTC. It is translated as CATSRGEGETQYF.